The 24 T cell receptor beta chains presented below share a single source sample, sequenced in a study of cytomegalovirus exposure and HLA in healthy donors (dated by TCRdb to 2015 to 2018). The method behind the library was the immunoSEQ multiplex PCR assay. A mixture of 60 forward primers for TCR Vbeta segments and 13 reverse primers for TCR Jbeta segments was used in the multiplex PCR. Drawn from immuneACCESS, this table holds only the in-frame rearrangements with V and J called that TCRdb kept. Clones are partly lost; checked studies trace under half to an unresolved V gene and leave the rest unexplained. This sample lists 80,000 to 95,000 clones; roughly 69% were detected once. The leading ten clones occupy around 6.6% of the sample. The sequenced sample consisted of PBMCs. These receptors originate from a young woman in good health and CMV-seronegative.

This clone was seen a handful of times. The CDR3 DNA reads as TGTGCCAGCAGCTCCGACAGGGGTGGCGAAAAACTGTTTTTT. It yields the protein CASSSDRGGEKLFF. The chain uses TRBV7-6 and TRBJ1-4, with 8 bases lining up with TRBD1. J was trimmed by 8 bases and V by 4 bases; bases with no gene match: 6. Per the germline V gene, CDR1 is SGHVS and CDR2 is FNYEAQ. The CDR3 has 14 residues.

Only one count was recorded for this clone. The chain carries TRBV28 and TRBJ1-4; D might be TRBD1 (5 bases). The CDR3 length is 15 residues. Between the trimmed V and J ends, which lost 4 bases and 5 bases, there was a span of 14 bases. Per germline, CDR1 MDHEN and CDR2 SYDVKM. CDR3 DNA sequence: TGTGCCAGCAGTTACCCCCAGGGACTAAATGAAAAACTGTTTTTT. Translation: CASSYPQGLNEKLFF.

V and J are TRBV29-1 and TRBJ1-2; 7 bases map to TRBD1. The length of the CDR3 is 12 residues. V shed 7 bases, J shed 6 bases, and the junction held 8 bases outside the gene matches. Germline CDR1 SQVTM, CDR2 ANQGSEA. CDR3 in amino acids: CSAKGQMDGYTF. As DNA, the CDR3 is TGCAGCGCCAAGGGACAGATGGATGGCTACACCTTC.

The CDR3 nucleotides are TGTGCCAGCAGCGTAGCCCCCAGCGGGTCCTACGAGCAGTACTTC. It codes for CASSVAPSGSYEQYF. The rearrangement links TRBV9 to TRBJ2-7; tentatively, D is TRBD2 (6 bases). V was shortened by 0 bases and J by 1 base, with 11 bases between the two germline ends. This CDR3 comprises 15 residues. Germline V lookup: CDR1 SGDLS, CDR2 YYNGEE.

The CDR3 bases are TGCGCCAGCAGCCAGGGGACATTTTCACCCCTCCACTTT. This gives the protein CASSQGTFSPLHF. The chain carries TRBV4-1 and TRBJ1-6; D possibly corresponds to TRBD1 (6 bases). This CDR3 contains 13 residues. The V and J ends lost 3 bases and 9 bases respectively, with 9 bases between them. Looked up from germline, CDR1 is MGHRA and CDR2 is YSYEKL.

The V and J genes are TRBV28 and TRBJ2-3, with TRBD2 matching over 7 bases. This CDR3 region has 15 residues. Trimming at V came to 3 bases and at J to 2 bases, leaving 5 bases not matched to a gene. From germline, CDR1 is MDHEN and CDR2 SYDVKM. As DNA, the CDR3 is TGTGCCAGCAGTTTCGGGCGGGACTACACAGATACGCAGTATTTT. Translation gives CASSFGRDYTDTQYF.

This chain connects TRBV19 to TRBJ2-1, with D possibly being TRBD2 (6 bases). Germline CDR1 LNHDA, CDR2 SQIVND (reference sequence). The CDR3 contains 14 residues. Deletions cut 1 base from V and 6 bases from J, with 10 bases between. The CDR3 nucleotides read TGTGCCAGTAGTATAGGTGGGGGGACCAATGAGCAGTTCTTC. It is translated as CASSIGGGTNEQFF.

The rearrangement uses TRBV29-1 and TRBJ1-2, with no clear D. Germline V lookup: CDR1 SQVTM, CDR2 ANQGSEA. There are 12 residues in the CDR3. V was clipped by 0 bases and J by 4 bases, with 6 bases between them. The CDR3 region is CSVEDGAYGYTF. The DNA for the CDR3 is TGCAGCGTTGAAGATGGAGCCTATGGCTACACCTTC.

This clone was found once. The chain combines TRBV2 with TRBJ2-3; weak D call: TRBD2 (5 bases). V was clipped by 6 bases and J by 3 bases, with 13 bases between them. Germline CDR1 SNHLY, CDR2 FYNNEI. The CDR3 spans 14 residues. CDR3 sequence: CASRPGLGTDTQYF. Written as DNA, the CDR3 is TGTGCCAGCAGGCCGGGATTAGGGACAGATACGCAGTATTTT.

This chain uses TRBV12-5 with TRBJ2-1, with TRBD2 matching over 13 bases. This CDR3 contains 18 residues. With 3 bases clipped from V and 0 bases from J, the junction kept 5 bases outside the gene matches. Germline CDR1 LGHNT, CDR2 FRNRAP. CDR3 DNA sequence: TGTGCTAGTGGTTTTCCGACTAGCGGGGGGCCCTCCTACAATGAGCAGTTCTTC. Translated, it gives CASGFPTSGGPSYNEQFF.

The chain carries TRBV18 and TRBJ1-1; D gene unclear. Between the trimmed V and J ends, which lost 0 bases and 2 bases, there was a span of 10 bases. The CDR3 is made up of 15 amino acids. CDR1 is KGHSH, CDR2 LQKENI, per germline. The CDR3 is CASSPPLTHNTEAFF. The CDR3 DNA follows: TGTGCCAGCTCACCACCCTTGACACATAACACTGAAGCTTTCTTT.

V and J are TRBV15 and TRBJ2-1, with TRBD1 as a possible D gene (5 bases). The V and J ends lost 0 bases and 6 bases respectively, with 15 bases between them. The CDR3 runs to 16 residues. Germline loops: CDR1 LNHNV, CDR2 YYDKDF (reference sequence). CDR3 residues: CATSRDQGPGFNEQFF. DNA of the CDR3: TGTGCCACCAGCAGAGATCAGGGCCCGGGCTTCAATGAGCAGTTCTTC.

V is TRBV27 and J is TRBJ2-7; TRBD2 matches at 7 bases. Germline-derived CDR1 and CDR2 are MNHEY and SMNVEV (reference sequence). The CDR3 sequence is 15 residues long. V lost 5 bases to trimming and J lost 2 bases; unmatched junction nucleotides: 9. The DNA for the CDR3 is TGTGCCAGCAGTCGCGGTGCGAGCGGGGCCTACGAGCAGTACTTC. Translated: CASSRGASGAYEQYF.

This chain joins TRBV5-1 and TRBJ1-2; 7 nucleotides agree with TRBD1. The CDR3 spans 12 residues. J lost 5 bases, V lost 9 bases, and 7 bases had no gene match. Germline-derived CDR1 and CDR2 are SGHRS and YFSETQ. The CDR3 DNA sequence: TGCGCCACTTCGGACAGGAGGTATGGCTACACCTTC. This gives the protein CATSDRRYGYTF. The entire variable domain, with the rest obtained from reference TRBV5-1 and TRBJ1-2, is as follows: KAGVTQTPRYLIKTRGQQVTLSCSPISGHRSVSWYQQTPGQGLQFLFEYFSETQRNKGNFPGRFSGRQFSNSRSEMNVSTLELGDSALYLCATSDRRYGYTFGSGTRLTVV.

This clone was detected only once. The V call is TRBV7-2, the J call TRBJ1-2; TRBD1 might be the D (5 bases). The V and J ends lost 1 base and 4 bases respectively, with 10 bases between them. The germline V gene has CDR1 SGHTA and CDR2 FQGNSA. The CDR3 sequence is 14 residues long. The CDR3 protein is CASSLVGVLYGYTF. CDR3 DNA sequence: TGTGCCAGCAGCTTAGTAGGGGTTCTCTATGGCTACACCTTC.

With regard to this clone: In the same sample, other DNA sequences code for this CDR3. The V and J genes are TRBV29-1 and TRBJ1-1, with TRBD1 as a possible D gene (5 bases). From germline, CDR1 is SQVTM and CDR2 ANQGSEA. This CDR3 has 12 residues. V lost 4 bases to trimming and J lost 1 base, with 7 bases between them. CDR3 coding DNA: TGCAGCGTTGTAAGGGGGAACACTGAAGCTTTCTTT. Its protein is CSVVRGNTEAFF.

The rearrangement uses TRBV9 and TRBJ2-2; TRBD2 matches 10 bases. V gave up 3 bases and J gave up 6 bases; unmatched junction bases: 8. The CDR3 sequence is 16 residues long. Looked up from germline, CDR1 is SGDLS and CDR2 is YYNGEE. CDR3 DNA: TGTGCCAGCAGCGCTAGCGGGAGAGTGGAGGCCGGGGAGCTGTTTTTT. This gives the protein CASSASGRVEAGELFF.

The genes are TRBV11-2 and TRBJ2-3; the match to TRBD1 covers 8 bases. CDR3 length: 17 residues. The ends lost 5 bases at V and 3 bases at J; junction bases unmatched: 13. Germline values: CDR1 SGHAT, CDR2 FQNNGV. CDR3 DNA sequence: TGTGCCAGCAGCCCCCGTTGGGGACAGGTTACGACAGATACGCAGTATTTT. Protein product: CASSPRWGQVTTDTQYF.

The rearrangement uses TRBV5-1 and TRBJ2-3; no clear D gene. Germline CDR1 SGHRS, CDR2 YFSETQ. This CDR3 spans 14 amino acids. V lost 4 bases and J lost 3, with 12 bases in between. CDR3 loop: CASSELGMTDTQYF. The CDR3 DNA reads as TGCGCCAGCAGCGAGCTGGGCATGACAGATACGCAGTATTTT.

The CDR3: CASSPVIRDRAFELFF. CDR3 DNA sequence: TGTGCCAGCAGTCCAGTCATCCGGGACAGGGCATTTGAACTGTTTTTT. V usage is TRBV27 and J usage is TRBJ1-4; 9 bases are a match to TRBD1. The trim removed 5 bases at V and 12 bases at J, leaving 16 bases unmatched. This CDR3 comprises 16 residues. Germline CDR1 MNHEY, CDR2 SMNVEV (reference sequence). Drawing the rest from reference TRBV27 and TRBJ1-4, the complete variable domain is EAQVTQNPRYLITVTGKKLTVTCSQNMNHEYMSWYRQDPGLGLRQIYYSMNVEVTDKGDVPEGYKVSRKEKRNFPLILESPSPNQTSLYFCASSPVIRDRAFELFFGSGTQLSVL.

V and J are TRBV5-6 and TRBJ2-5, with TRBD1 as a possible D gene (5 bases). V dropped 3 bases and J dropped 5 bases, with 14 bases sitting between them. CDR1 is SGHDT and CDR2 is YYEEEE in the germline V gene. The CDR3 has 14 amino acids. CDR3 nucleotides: TGTGCCAGCAGCTCCTTGGCAGGGTGGGAGACCCAGTACTTC. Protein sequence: CASSSLAGWETQYF.

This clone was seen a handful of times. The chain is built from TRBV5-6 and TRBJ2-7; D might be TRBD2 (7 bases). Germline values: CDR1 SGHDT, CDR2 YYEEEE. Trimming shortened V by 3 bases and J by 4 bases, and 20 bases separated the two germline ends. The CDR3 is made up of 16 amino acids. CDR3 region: CASSSGGSEGVYEQYF. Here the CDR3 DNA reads TGTGCCAGCAGCTCTGGCGGGAGTGAGGGGGTATACGAGCAGTACTTC.

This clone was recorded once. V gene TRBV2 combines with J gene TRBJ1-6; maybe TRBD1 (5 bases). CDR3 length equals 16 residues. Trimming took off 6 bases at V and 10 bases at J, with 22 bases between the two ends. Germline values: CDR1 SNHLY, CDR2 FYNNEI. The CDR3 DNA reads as TGTGCCAGCAGCCCAGACCCGGGGGTTAGGGACTCACCCCTCCACTTT. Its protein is CASSPDPGVRDSPLHF.

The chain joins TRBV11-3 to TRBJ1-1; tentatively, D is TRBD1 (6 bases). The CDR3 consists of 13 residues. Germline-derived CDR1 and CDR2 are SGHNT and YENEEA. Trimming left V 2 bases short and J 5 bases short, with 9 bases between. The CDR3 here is CASSLYQGTEAFF. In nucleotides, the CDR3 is TGTGCCAGCAGCTTATATCAGGGGACTGAAGCTTTCTTT.